This passage covers 13 T cell receptor beta chains from one sample sequenced in a study of CD8 T cells in Susac syndrome. RNA totalling roughly 0.5 to 1 ug underwent reverse transcription with random hexamers. MiXCR, run by TCRdb on the immunoSEQ multiplex PCR reads, gives a single entry per CDR3 protein. The sample shows approximately 210,000 distinct CDR3 sequences, around 95% of them seen only once. Specimen: CD4+ T cells from PBMCs. Every receptor here comes from a human donor with multiple sclerosis.

The chain combines TRBV7-9 with TRBJ2-1, with D possibly being TRBD1 (6 bases). The ends were cut back, 5 bases at V and 4 bases at J, with 18 bases in the middle. This CDR3 region has 16 residues. The V gene's germline CDR1 is SEHNR and CDR2 FQNEAQ (reference sequence). CDR3 sequence reads: CASSQHLQGPYNEQFF. CDR3 DNA sequence: TGTGCCAGCAGCCAACACCTCCAGGGGCCATACAATGAGCAGTTCTTC.

The chain uses TRBV29-1 and TRBJ2-7; 9 nucleotides match TRBD2. The CDR3 runs to 14 residues. CDR1 SQVTM and CDR2 ANQGSEA come from the germline V gene. Trimming at V came to 4 bases and at J to 3 bases, leaving 7 bases not matched to a gene. CDR3 sequence (DNA): TGCAGCGTTGGGGGGGCTAGCGGGAACTACGAGCAGTACTTC. Encoded protein: CSVGGASGNYEQYF.

This chain connects TRBV2 to TRBJ1-1; the D gene is possibly TRBD1 (6 bases). Germline V CDR1 and CDR2: SNHLY, FYNNEI. V lost 9 bases, J lost 8 bases, and 19 bases lay in between. The CDR3 sequence is 13 residues long. CDR3 in DNA: TGTGCCAGTTCCAGAGATCAGGGGCAGGAAGCTTTCTTT. Its translation is CASSRDQGQEAFF.

This chain connects TRBV9 to TRBJ2-2, with D unresolved. V was clipped by 0 bases and J by 5 bases, with 11 bases between them. From germline, CDR1 is SGDLS and CDR2 YYNGEE. This CDR3 has 15 residues. The CDR3 loop is CASSVDGRETGELFF. The DNA of the CDR3 is TGTGCCAGCAGCGTAGACGGCCGTGAGACCGGGGAGCTGTTTTTT.

The chain uses TRBV29-1 and TRBJ1-2; D is perhaps TRBD1 (6 bases). The CDR3 is 14 residues long. Trimming removed 4 bases from V and 3 bases from J, with 15 bases in between. CDR1 and CDR2 from the germline V gene are SQVTM and ANQGSEA. DNA for the CDR3: TGCAGCGTTGTTGGGGGGGCGCATGACTATGGCTACACCTTC. Its protein is CSVVGGAHDYGYTF.

J is TRBJ1-2 and V is TRBV3-1, with a weak D call TRBD1 (5 bases). CDR3 length equals 13 residues. Trimming cost V 0 bases and J 8 bases, with 10 bases left between them. Germline V gene lookup returns CDR1 LGHDT and CDR2 YNNKEL (reference sequence). The CDR3 sequence: CASSQELRGGYTF. The CDR3 region has the DNA TGTGCCAGCAGCCAAGAACTAAGGGGAGGCTACACCTTC.

The chain combines TRBV6-5 with TRBJ1-2; weak D call: TRBD1 (5 bases). V was shortened by 0 bases and J by 3 bases, with 14 bases between the two germline ends. Germline V lookup: CDR1 MNHEY, CDR2 SVGAGI. This CDR3 is built from 16 residues. CDR3 DNA sequence: TGTGCCAGCAGTTACTCGTTTAGGCAGGGACACTATGGCTACACCTTC. This gives the protein CASSYSFRQGHYGYTF.

In its sample, this clonotype was seen once. The gene calls are TRBV20-1 and TRBJ2-7; a possible D gene is TRBD1 (6 bases). The CDR3 totals 14 residues. The germline CDR1 and CDR2 sequences are DFQATT and SNEGSKA (reference sequence). Trimming cost V 3 bases and J 5 bases, with 17 bases left between them. Here the CDR3 DNA reads TGCAGTGCTAGCCTAGGTACAGGGTCGGACGAGCAGTACTTC. Its protein product is CSASLGTGSDEQYF.

The chain links TRBV9 to TRBJ2-3; 7 nucleotides match TRBD2. V trimming: 0 bases; J trimming: 0 bases; junction bases outside the gene matches: 7. This CDR3 spans 17 amino acids. Germline V gene lookup returns CDR1 SGDLS and CDR2 YYNGEE. The CDR3 region has the DNA TGTGCCAGCAGCGTAGGAAGCGGGAAGGCTAGCACAGATACGCAGTATTTT. It is translated as CASSVGSGKASTDTQYF.

This clonotype was picked up one time. This rearrangement joins TRBV7-2 to TRBJ2-7, with 9 bases fitting TRBD2. The CDR3 is made up of 16 amino acids. Looked up from germline, CDR1 is SGHTA and CDR2 is FQGNSA. The V gene end was trimmed by 3 bases and the J gene end by 2 bases; junction bases not matched to a gene: 8. CDR3 residues: CASSLGSAGGPYEQYF. The CDR3 DNA sequence: TGTGCCAGCAGCTTGGGGTCCGCGGGGGGGCCCTACGAGCAGTACTTC.

This chain uses TRBV3-1 with TRBJ2-1, with unresolved D. V lost 4 bases and J lost 9, with 19 bases in between. The CDR3 is 15 amino acids. Looked up from germline, CDR1 is LGHDT and CDR2 is YNNKEL (reference sequence). The CDR3 sequence: CASSPEMTISREQFF. The CDR3 bases are TGTGCCAGCAGCCCCGAGATGACCATCTCCCGTGAGCAGTTCTTC.

The chain uses TRBV3-1 and TRBJ1-2; TRBD1 might be the D (6 bases). Between the trimmed V and J ends, which lost 5 bases and 6 bases, there was a span of 19 bases. The CDR3 is 15 residues long. Germline assignment: CDR1 LGHDT and CDR2 YNNKEL (reference sequence). CDR3 sequence (DNA): TGTGCCAGCAGCAACTCCCGGGACACAAGCCATGGCTACACCTTC. It specifies CASSNSRDTSHGYTF.

V is TRBV6-6 and J is TRBJ2-4, with D possibly being TRBD1 or TRBD2 (5 bases each). This CDR3 has 12 residues. CDR1 is MNHNY and CDR2 is SVGAGI in the germline V gene (reference sequence). The germline V and J ends were trimmed by 7 bases and 12 bases, with 16 bases remaining between them. The CDR3 protein is CASTRDAHTQYF. CDR3 nucleotides: TGTGCCAGCACCCGGGACGCCCATACTCAGTACTTC.